The rows below give T cell receptor beta chains drawn from one sample of a study of blood T cells in healthy people across ages. Using its own MiXCR run on the 5' RACE reads, TCRdb lists one record per CDR3 protein. In the table there are some 930,000 distinct CDR3 sequences, 25% to 35% of which are singletons. These data also featured in a second study, about T cells of mothers and their children.

Sequenced input: blood. The receptors shown here come from a woman in her thirties or forties in good health. CDR3s include the opening cysteine and the closing phenylalanine or tryptophan. The order of the fields is clone size, V gene, D gene, J gene, CDR3 DNA, CDR3 protein. The D gene is left open where the match is weak. Rows may omit the clone size; those that give it use once, few, many or a size class.

>many|TRBV4-1|NA|TRBJ1-2
TGCGCCAGCAGCCCGGGGGAAGGCGCTGGCTACACCTTC
CASSPGEGAGYTF
>NA|TRBV7-9|NA|TRBJ2-3
TGTGCCAGCAGGGACGAGAGGGGACAAACGCGCACAGATACGCAGTATTTT
CASRDERGQTRTDTQYF
>NA|TRBV7-2|NA|TRBJ1-2
TGTGCCAGCAGCTTAGGGGCAGGTCGAGGCTATGGCTACACCTTC
CASSLGAGRGYGYTF
>NA|TRBV10-3|NA|TRBJ1-2
TGTGCCATCAGTGAGCTCACCGGGGGCTACACCTTC
CAISELTGGYTF
>once|TRBV6-1|NA|TRBJ2-7
TGTGCCCGACGCTACGAGCAGGACTTC
CARRYEQDF
>many|TRBV5-1|NA|TRBJ1-2
TGCGCCAGCAGCCCCGACCAGTTTTTTAGCTATGGCTACACCTTC
CASSPDQFFSYGYTF
>once|TRBV19|NA|TRBJ1-5
TGTGCCAGTAACATCGACTATAGCAATCAGCCCCAGCATTTT
CASNIDYSNQPQHF
>few|TRBV20-1|NA|TRBJ2-3
TGCAGTGCTAGAGATTCGGCCAGGGCCGCAGATACGCAGTATTTT
CSARDSARAADTQYF
>few|TRBV24-1|TRBD2|TRBJ2-1
TGTGCCACCAGTGATTTGCCCCGGACTAGCGGGGGTTTGTACAATGAGCAGTTCTTC
CATSDLPRTSGGLYNEQFF
>NA|TRBV7-9|NA|TRBJ2-4
TGTGCCAGCAGCGGTAGGGCAGCAAGAAACATTCAGTACTTC
CASSGRAARNIQYF
>few|TRBV21-1|NA|TRBJ2-1
TGTGCCAGCAGCTCCGCCTTAAAGAAGCGGGGTTTCCCCTCCTACAATGAGCAGTTCTTC
CASSSALKKRGFPSYNEQFF
>few|TRBV20-1|NA|TRBJ2-7
TGCAGTGCTAGTGCCGGGAATGGAGTCTACGAGCAGTACTTC
CSASAGNGVYEQYF
>many|TRBV27|NA|TRBJ2-7
TGTGCCAGCAGCCGGCTTGGGGGCGAGCAGTACTTC
CASSRLGGEQYF
>many|TRBV5-1|TRBD1|TRBJ2-7
TGCGCCAGCAGCTCAAACGACAGGGGACTCTACGAGCAGTACTTC
CASSSNDRGLYEQYF
>NA|TRBV2|NA|TRBJ2-1
TGTGCCAGCAGGGTAAATGAGCAGTTCTTC
CASRVNEQFF
>NA|TRBV20-1|NA|TRBJ1-5
TGCAGTGCTAGAGATGGGAGGCGATATTTATATACCAATCAGCCCCAGCATTTT
CSARDGRRYLYTNQPQHF
>NA|TRBV29-1|NA|TRBJ1-1
TGCAGCGTTGTGGTGGCTTTGAACACTGAAGCTTTCTTT
CSVVVALNTEAFF
>many|TRBV27|NA|TRBJ1-4
TGTGCCAGCAGTCCAAGGACAGTTGAAAAACTGTTTTTT
CASSPRTVEKLFF
>NA|TRBV4-3|TRBD1|TRBJ2-7
TGCGCCAGCAGCCAATCCCCCCGGGACAGGGGGAAATACGAGCAGTACTTC
CASSQSPRDRGKYEQYF
>NA|TRBV7-9|NA|TRBJ1-2
TGTGCCAGCAGCTTAGAAGGGCAACCGGGGGGCTACACCTTC
CASSLEGQPGGYTF
>few|TRBV5-1|NA|TRBJ2-5
TGCGCCAGCAGCTTAATGGGGGCAGAGACCCAGTACTTC
CASSLMGAETQYF
>few|TRBV7-2|NA|TRBJ1-6
TGTGCCAGCAGCTTCCTACAGGGCACGGAATCACCCCTCCACTTT
CASSFLQGTESPLHF
>few|TRBV28|NA|TRBJ2-6
TGTGCCAGCACTTTTACTAGCTCTGGGGCCAACGTCCTGACTTTC
CASTFTSSGANVLTF
>few|TRBV27|NA|TRBJ2-3
TGTGCCAGCAGTTCCTCACCCCGGGCGCAGTATTTT
CASSSSPRAQYF
>few|TRBV20-1|NA|TRBJ1-5
TGCAGTGCTAGAGGACCGATTAGCAATCAGCCCCAGCATTTT
CSARGPISNQPQHF
>NA|TRBV7-2|NA|TRBJ2-7
TGTGCCAGCAGCTCCCAGCCCCCCCGCGAGCAGTACTTC
CASSSQPPREQYF
>many|TRBV29-1|NA|TRBJ1-1
TGCAGCGCCGGGGGACGTCTGAACACTGAAGCTTTCTTT
CSAGGRLNTEAFF
>NA|TRBV7-8|NA|TRBJ1-2
TGTGCCAGCAGCCCCTTGAGTCAATATGGCTACACCTTC
CASSPLSQYGYTF
>NA|TRBV6-6|NA|TRBJ2-1
TGTGCCAGCAGTTACTCGCAAGACCTGATCAATGAGCAGTTCTTC
CASSYSQDLINEQFF
>NA|TRBV12-5|NA|TRBJ1-2
TGTGCTAGTGGTTTAGGGGAGGCTTATGGCTACACCTTC
CASGLGEAYGYTF
>NA|TRBV7-9|NA|TRBJ2-1
TGTGCCAGCAGCCTCATGGGGGACAATGAGCAGTTCTTC
CASSLMGDNEQFF
>few|TRBV18|NA|TRBJ2-1
TGTGCCAGCTCACCCCCCAGGGGATCGAACAATGAGCAGTTCTTC
CASSPPRGSNNEQFF
>many|TRBV6-1|NA|TRBJ1-5
TGTGCCAGCACGCTGTCCGGGGGCAATCAGCCCCAGCATTTT
CASTLSGGNQPQHF
>many|TRBV7-2|NA|TRBJ2-1
TGTGCCATTCGGTCGGTAGGTGCTGAGCAGTTCTTC
CAIRSVGAEQFF
>NA|TRBV5-1|NA|TRBJ2-3
TGCGCCAGCAGCGGCGGGACAACCACAGATACGCAGTATTTT
CASSGGTTTDTQYF
>few|TRBV19|NA|TRBJ2-5
TGTGCCAGTAGTATAGATGGACCAGAGACCCAGTACTTC
CASSIDGPETQYF
>few|TRBV9|TRBD1|TRBJ2-7
TGTGCCAGCAGCGGGGACAGGGGGCGATACGAGCAGTACTTC
CASSGDRGRYEQYF
>NA|TRBV28|TRBD2|TRBJ2-1
TGTGCCAGCAGTTCTCCCGGGACTAGGGAGCGGTTCTTC
CASSSPGTRERFF
>few|TRBV7-2|NA|TRBJ2-3
TGTGCCAGCAGCCCCCAAGGGGGGGGAGCTAGCACAGATACGCAGTATTTT
CASSPQGGGASTDTQYF
>many|TRBV6-1|NA|TRBJ1-2
TGTGCCAGCAGTGAGATTCTGGCAGATGGCTACACCTTC
CASSEILADGYTF
>NA|TRBV2|NA|TRBJ2-3
TGTGCCAGCAGTTACCGGGGACTCCCCACAGATACGCAGTATTTT
CASSYRGLPTDTQYF
>NA|TRBV6-6|NA|TRBJ2-3
TGTGCCAGCAGTCCGGTCGGGCGGTTCACAGATACGCAGTATTTT
CASSPVGRFTDTQYF
>many|TRBV15|NA|TRBJ2-3
TGTGCCACCAGCAGAGCCCTCGGGACCGACTTCGCACAGTATTTT
CATSRALGTDFAQYF
>few|TRBV24-1|NA|TRBJ1-2
TGTGCCACCAGTGCGGGGGGTTCGGGCTACACCTTC
CATSAGGSGYTF
>NA|TRBV6-1|TRBD1|TRBJ1-1
TGTGCCAGCCGGTCCCAGGGGGCCGGTAGGACTGAAGCTTTCTTT
CASRSQGAGRTEAFF
>NA|TRBV29-1|NA|TRBJ2-3
TGCAGCGTTGAAGAGGTTTTGCGGGATGGAGGCACAGATACGCAGTATTTT
CSVEEVLRDGGTDTQYF
>many|TRBV4-3|TRBD1|TRBJ1-2
TGCGCCAGCAGCCAGGGAGCAGGGGGGACAGGCTATGGCTACACCTTC
CASSQGAGGTGYGYTF
>few|TRBV20-1|NA|TRBJ1-5
TGCAGTGTCAGGACTGCAGGACGAAGCAATCAGCCCCAGCATTTT
CSVRTAGRSNQPQHF
>many|TRBV29-1|TRBD1|TRBJ2-7
TGCAGCGTCGCAGGGACAGGACAGACCGAGCAGTACTTC
CSVAGTGQTEQYF
>few|TRBV20-1|TRBD1|TRBJ1-6
TGCAGTGCTACAAGAGGGACAGTTAATTCACCCCTCCACTTT
CSATRGTVNSPLHF
>many|TRBV29-1|TRBD2|TRBJ2-7
TGCAGCGTTCATAGCGGGGGTGGAGAGCAGTACTTC
CSVHSGGGEQYF
>NA|TRBV7-2|TRBD2|TRBJ2-3
TGTGCCAGCAGCCCCCGGTCTAGCGGGGGGGCAGATACGCAGTATTTT
CASSPRSSGGADTQYF